This T cell receptor (beta chain) was recovered during a study of shared clonotypes between healthy human individuals. Profiled with immunoSEQ multiplex PCR; TCRdb holds only in-frame clones, not every one. The sample carries roughly 640,000 clones, roughly 70% recorded once. CDR1 and CDR2 from the germline V gene are MNHEY and SMNVEV (reference sequence). V lost 5 bases and J lost 5; bases outside the gene matches: 9. This CDR3 has 15 amino acids. The study enrolled healthy HIV-negative adults without recent acute infections or vaccinations as donors. V and J are TRBV27 and TRBJ2-5, with 9 nucleotides matching TRBD2. The clonotype comes from a woman in her 30s in good health. Sequencing used memory CD4+ T cells sorted from blood. Regarding subset: CD45RA-negative fraction. The CDR3 sequence is CASSRGRGLSETQYF. The CDR3 nucleotides read TGTGCCAGCAGTCGCGGGAGGGGCCTTTCGGAGACCCAGTACTTC.